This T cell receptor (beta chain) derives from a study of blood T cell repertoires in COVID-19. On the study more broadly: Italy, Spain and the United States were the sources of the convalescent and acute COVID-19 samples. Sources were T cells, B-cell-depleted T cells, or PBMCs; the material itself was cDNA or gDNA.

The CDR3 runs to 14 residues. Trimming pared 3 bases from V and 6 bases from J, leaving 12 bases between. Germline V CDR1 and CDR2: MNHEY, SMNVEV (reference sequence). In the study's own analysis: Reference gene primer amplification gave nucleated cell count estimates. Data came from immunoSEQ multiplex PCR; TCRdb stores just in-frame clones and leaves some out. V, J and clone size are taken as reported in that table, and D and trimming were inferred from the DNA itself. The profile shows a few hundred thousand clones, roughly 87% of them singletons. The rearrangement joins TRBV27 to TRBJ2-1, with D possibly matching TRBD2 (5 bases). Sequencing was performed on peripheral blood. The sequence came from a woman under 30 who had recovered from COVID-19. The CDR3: CASSFLGAGNEQFF. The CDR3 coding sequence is TGTGCCAGCAGTTTTCTGGGCGCGGGCAATGAGCAGTTCTTC.